The 16 T cell receptor beta chains reported below all come from one sample, sequenced in a study of identical twins (dated by TCRdb to about 2016). Preparation of the library involved 5' RACE. The reads were generated on an Illumina HiSeq 2000. TCRdb ran its own pipeline on the public reads, namely fastp trimming at Q25 and MiXCR clone calling, and kept in-frame beta chains. Duplicate CDR3 protein sequences are folded into a single record with the most common DNA and genes. Recorded for this sample are 750,000 to 950,000 distinct CDR3 sequences; 9% to 15% of them occurred a single time. Around 1.5% of the sample comes from the top ten. These data also formed part of another study, on yellow fever vaccine responses in identical twins.

The specimen was PBMCs. Receptors were obtained from a young woman in good health.

V and J are TRBV15 and TRBJ2-1, with 16 bases fitting TRBD2. CDR1 LNHNV and CDR2 YYDKDF come from the germline V gene (reference sequence). This CDR3 has 16 amino acids. The ends lost 0 bases at V and 15 bases at J; junction bases unmatched: 8. The CDR3 coding sequence is TGTGCCACCAGCAGAGATCCGGGACTAGCGGGAGGGCATGGGTTCTTC. It encodes CATSRDPGLAGGHGFF.

J is TRBJ2-7 and V is TRBV11-1, with 7 bases lining up with TRBD1. CDR1 and CDR2 (germline): SGHAT, FQDESV (reference sequence). The CDR3 runs to 18 residues. The trim removed 4 bases at V and 3 bases at J, leaving 18 bases unmatched. CDR3 nucleotide sequence: TGTGCCAGCAGCTACAGGGGTTCTGAACGCTGGTCGAGCTACGAGCAGTACTTC. It codes for CASSYRGSERWSSYEQYF.

The chain uses TRBV29-1 and TRBJ2-5; D is perhaps TRBD1 (5 bases). V was clipped by 7 bases and J by 4 bases, with 19 bases between them. Germline values: CDR1 SQVTM, CDR2 ANQGSEA. This CDR3 spans 14 amino acids. The CDR3, as DNA: TGCAGCGGGAGAAGGGGTGAATTCCCAGAGACCCAGTACTTC. Translated, it gives CSGRRGEFPETQYF.

This clonotype was seen a handful of times. The rearrangement links TRBV12-3 or TRBV12-4 to TRBJ1-1, with 7 bases that match TRBD1. After removal of 3 bases from V and 5 bases from J, the junction contained 12 bases not matched to a gene. The CDR3 spans 16 residues. The CDR3 reads CASSFLGAGGATEAFF. The CDR3 coding sequence is TGTGCCAGCAGTTTCCTTGGTGCAGGGGGAGCGACTGAAGCTTTCTTT.

This clonotype has only a few counts. The rearrangement joins TRBV5-1 to TRBJ2-3, with 14 nucleotides matching TRBD2. The CDR3 is made up of 15 amino acids. In germline, CDR1 is SGHRS, CDR2 YFSETQ. Unmatched junction bases numbered 4, after V lost 4 bases and J lost 6 bases. CDR3 nucleotide sequence: TGCGCCAGCAGCAGGACTAGCGGGGGGTATGATACGCAGTATTTT. Translated, it gives CASSRTSGGYDTQYF.

The table lists this clonotype with a few counts. In nucleotides, the CDR3 is TGTGCCAGCAGTTACTGGGTCCCGGGCGGGGGAAACTATGGCTACACCTTC. This encodes CASSYWVPGGGNYGYTF. This chain joins TRBV6-5 and TRBJ1-2; weak D call: TRBD1 (5 bases). CDR1 is MNHEY, CDR2 SVGAGI, per germline. CDR3 length: 17 residues. V was shortened by 1 base and J by 2 bases, with 17 bases between the two germline ends.

The chain carries TRBV27 and TRBJ2-5, with 10 nucleotides matching TRBD1. CDR1 and CDR2 (germline): MNHEY, SMNVEV (reference sequence). CDR3 length: 15 residues. With 7 bases clipped from V and 4 bases from J, the junction kept 9 bases outside the gene matches. CDR3 sequence reads: CASTTTGGFLETQYF. Written as DNA, the CDR3 is TGTGCCAGCACGACGACAGGGGGCTTTTTAGAGACCCAGTACTTC.

This clonotype was detected only once. The V gene is TRBV3-1, the J gene TRBJ2-1; D gene unclear. The CDR3 has 16 residues. Germline CDR1 and CDR2: LGHDT and YNNKEL (reference sequence). V was cut by 1 base and J by 3 bases, with 13 bases left in between. The chain's CDR3 is CASSQANTNSYNEQFF. CDR3 DNA: TGTGCCAGCAGCCAAGCGAATACTAATAGCTACAATGAGCAGTTCTTC.

This clonotype occurred many times. The V and J genes are TRBV12-3 or TRBV12-4 and TRBJ1-1; 9 nucleotides align to TRBD1. There are 12 residues in the CDR3. Trimming took 5 bases from V and 11 from J; bases not matched to a gene: 6. The CDR3 loop is CASSTGTGMAFF. CDR3 nucleotide sequence: TGTGCCAGCAGTACCGGGACAGGGATGGCTTTCTTT.

This clonotype was counted a few times. CDR3 protein: CASRQGGMYEQFF. Here the CDR3 DNA reads TGCGCCAGCAGGCAGGGTGGTATGTATGAGCAGTTCTTC. The rearrangement joins TRBV5-1 to TRBJ2-1, with a weak D call TRBD1 (5 bases). Germline loops: CDR1 SGHRS, CDR2 YFSETQ. Between the trimmed V and J ends, which lost 5 bases and 8 bases, there was a span of 14 bases. The CDR3 loop spans 13 amino acids.

The chain couples TRBV28 to TRBJ2-4, with 8 bases that match TRBD2. Germline assignment: CDR1 MDHEN and CDR2 SYDVKM. V gave up 6 bases and J gave up 0 bases; unmatched junction bases: 4. The CDR3 contains 15 residues. CDR3 amino acids: CASRAGGGAKNIQYF. CDR3 nucleotides: TGTGCCAGCAGGGCCGGGGGGGGAGCCAAAAACATTCAGTACTTC.

The rearrangement joins TRBV2 to TRBJ2-7, with a weak D call TRBD2 (6 bases). CDR1 and CDR2 (germline): SNHLY, FYNNEI. V lost 3 bases, J lost 9 bases, and 18 bases lay in between. There are 14 residues in the CDR3. The CDR3 sequence is CASSEEGSRYPQYV. The CDR3 DNA is TGTGCCAGCAGTGAGGAGGGGAGCCGGTATCCGCAGTACGTC.

This clonotype has more than one count but fewer than ten. The chain joins TRBV5-5 to TRBJ2-7; 8 bases fit TRBD1. The CDR3 covers 14 residues. The germline CDR1 and CDR2 sequences are SGHKS and YYEKEE (reference sequence). Unmatched junction bases numbered 6, after V lost 5 bases and J lost 2 bases. CDR3 residues: CASRLTGVAYEQYF. DNA of the CDR3: TGTGCCAGCAGATTGACAGGGGTAGCCTACGAGCAGTACTTC.

Only a few counts were recorded for this clonotype. The genes are TRBV20-1 and TRBJ1-2; unclear D gene. Germline CDR1 is DFQATT and CDR2 is SNEGSKA (reference sequence). The CDR3 extends over 13 amino acids. V was pared by 3 bases and J by 3 bases, with 11 bases between. The CDR3 reads CSASIPTDYGYTF. In DNA form, the CDR3 reads TGCAGTGCTAGTATTCCAACAGACTATGGCTACACCTTC.

The V gene is TRBV5-1, the J gene TRBJ2-7; 10 bases are shared with TRBD1. Losses at the gene ends were 3 bases for V and 6 bases for J; bases not matched to a gene: 6. The CDR3 covers 14 residues. Per the germline V gene, CDR1 is SGHRS and CDR2 is YFSETQ. DNA for the CDR3: TGCGCCAGCAGCTCCGGGACAGGGGACGTCGAGCAGTACGTC. Amino acids: CASSSGTGDVEQYV.

This clonotype has ten or more counts. The chain is built from TRBV9 and TRBJ1-5; D might be TRBD1 (5 bases). The V end lost 3 bases, the J end lost 9 bases, and 10 bases lay between the germline ends. Germline assignment: CDR1 SGDLS and CDR2 YYNGEE. The CDR3 totals 12 residues. This CDR3 is CASSGPQGPQHF. DNA for the CDR3: TGTGCCAGCAGCGGTCCCCAGGGGCCCCAGCATTTT.